This is a list of T cell receptor beta chains from one sample in a study of cytomegalovirus exposure and HLA in healthy donors. Sequenced by immunoSEQ multiplex PCR; TCRdb stores in-frame clones only, minus some. Here the sample spans about 280,000 clones, around 87% being singletons. The sequenced sample consisted of PBMCs. The source is a woman aged 18-29 years in good health and CMV-seronegative. CDR3s include the opening cysteine and the closing phenylalanine or tryptophan. The D gene is left open where the match is weak. A clone size is listed for some rows: how often the clone was seen (once, few, many), or a class if it is expanded.

d_call j_call v_call clone_size cdr3_nt cdr3_aa
- TRBJ1-2 TRBV5-6 - TGTGCCAGCAGCTTGGGAGCGGGGGCTAACTATGGCTACACCTTC CASSLGAGANYGYTF
TRBD1 TRBJ1-2 TRBV6-5 - TGTGCCAGCAGCCCCGGGACAGGACCCCACTATGGCTACACCTTC CASSPGTGPHYGYTF
- TRBJ1-6 TRBV5-1 - TGCGCCAGCAGCTTGGAGAGCAGGTCCTATAATTCACCCCTCCACTTT CASSLESRSYNSPLHF
TRBD1 TRBJ2-3 TRBV7-8 once TGTGCCAGCAGCTACCAGGGACAGGGGCCCACAGATACGCAGTATTTT CASSYQGQGPTDTQYF
TRBD1 TRBJ2-7 TRBV10-3 - TGTGCCATCAGCCCTGGGACAGGGAGCTCCTACGAGCAGTACTTC CAISPGTGSSYEQYF
TRBD2 TRBJ2-7 TRBV5-4 few TGTGCCAGCAGCGCGACTAGCGGGGGGTACGAGCAGTACTTC CASSATSGGYEQYF
TRBD1 TRBJ2-1 TRBV5-4 - TGTGCCAGCAGCAAGGGCTGGACAGGGGATTTGAATGAGCAGTTCTTC CASSKGWTGDLNEQFF
TRBD2 TRBJ2-2 TRBV6-4 once TGTGCCAGCAGCCGGACTAGTTACTCCGGGGAGCTGTTTTTT CASSRTSYSGELFF
- TRBJ2-1 TRBV7-2 - TGTGCCAGCAGCTTAGGATCGCGGCCTGAGCAGTTCTTC CASSLGSRPEQFF
- TRBJ2-3 TRBV5-1 - TGCGCCAGCAGCAAACCTGGGGGGGGCCGCACAGATACGCAGTATTTT CASSKPGGGRTDTQYF
TRBD2 TRBJ2-2 TRBV5-1 - TGCGCCAGCAGCTCACACCCCGGGACTACTAACACCGGGGAGCTGTTTTTT CASSSHPGTTNTGELFF
- TRBJ2-5 TRBV11-2 - TGTGCCAGCAGCGGGGGACTTTTCCTGGAGACCCAGTACTTC CASSGGLFLETQYF
- TRBJ1-6 TRBV2 - TGTGCCAGCAGTGCTCAGGGCTCCTATAATTCACCCCTCCACTTT CASSAQGSYNSPLHF
- TRBJ2-2 TRBV10-2 once TGCGCCAGCAGTCTTACAGAAGGCGGGGAGCTGTTTTTT CASSLTEGGELFF
TRBD2 TRBJ2-7 TRBV2 - TGTGCCAGCACCGAAACGACTAGCCGCGGCGAGCAGTACTTC CASTETTSRGEQYF
TRBD2 TRBJ2-7 TRBV19 few TGTGCCAGTAGTTCCCGGGGGGCCTACGAGCAGTACTTC CASSSRGAYEQYF
TRBD1 TRBJ1-2 TRBV30 - TGTGCCTGGAGGCCGGGACAGGGGGCTAATGGCTACACCTTC CAWRPGQGANGYTF
TRBD1 TRBJ2-7 TRBV25-1 - TGTGCCAGCAAAGGACAGGGGTTTGCCTACGAGCAGTACTTC CASKGQGFAYEQYF
TRBD1 TRBJ2-1 TRBV28 - TGTGCCAGCAGTCTACGACAGGGGGTACGCAATGAGCAGTTCTTC CASSLRQGVRNEQFF
- TRBJ2-1 TRBV19 - TGTGCCAGTAGTATAGCTGGGCTGATGATCTACAATGAGCAGTTCTTC CASSIAGLMIYNEQFF
TRBD1 TRBJ1-1 TRBV19 - TGTGCCAGTAGCCCAACAGGGGGCGGCACTGAAGCTTTCTTT CASSPTGGGTEAFF
- TRBJ2-7 TRBV15 - TGTGCCACCAGCAGAGATCATATCGGGCAGTACTTC CATSRDHIGQYF
- TRBJ2-7 TRBV27 - TGTGCCAGCAGTCGGACAGTTTCCTACGAGCAGTACTTC CASSRTVSYEQYF
- TRBJ2-7 TRBV12-5 - TGTGCTAGTGGTTTACTGCACGGGTTTTGCGAGCAGTACTTC CASGLLHGFCEQYF
TRBD1 TRBJ2-7 TRBV28 once TGTGCCAGCATTGGACAGGGGCTCGAGCAGTACTTC CASIGQGLEQYF
- TRBJ2-1 TRBV19 - TGTGCCAGTAGTATTTACGCGGGACAGGGGACGTGGGGACTAGCGAATGAGCAGTTCTTC CASSIYAGQGTWGLANEQFF
- TRBJ2-5 TRBV7-8 - TGTGCCAGCAGCTTTAGCCTACGCCAAGAGACCCAGTACTTC CASSFSLRQETQYF
TRBD1 TRBJ1-2 TRBV5-4 - TGTGCCAGCAGCCAGGACAGGGTCGTGAACTATGGCTACACCTTC CASSQDRVVNYGYTF
TRBD1 TRBJ1-2 TRBV28 - TGTGCCAGCAGCCACCCACCCGGGACAGATAACTATGGCTACACCTTC CASSHPPGTDNYGYTF
TRBD1 TRBJ2-7 TRBV5-4 few TGTGCCAGCTCCCTCCCCGGACAGGGTTCCTACGAGCAGTACTTC CASSLPGQGSYEQYF
TRBD2 TRBJ2-7 TRBV10-3 - TGTGCCATCAGTGAGCATCCGGGACTAGCGGGAGAAGTACGCTACGAGCAGTACTTC CAISEHPGLAGEVRYEQYF
TRBD2 TRBJ2-3 TRBV18 - TGTGCCAGCTCACCACCGTTAATAGCGGGCCCCCTATCAGATACGCAGTATTTT CASSPPLIAGPLSDTQYF
TRBD2 TRBJ2-5 TRBV19 - TGTGCCAGTAGTATAGTCCCTAGCGGGACCGGAGAGACCCAGTACTTC CASSIVPSGTGETQYF
TRBD2 TRBJ2-7 TRBV5-4 - TGTGCCAGCAGCTTAGATTTAGCGGGAGGGGGATCCTACGAGCAGTACTTC CASSLDLAGGGSYEQYF
- TRBJ2-2 TRBV7-9 - TGTGCCAGCAGCCCCCGGACAGCAGAACTCACCGGGGAGCTGTTTTTT CASSPRTAELTGELFF
- TRBJ2-7 TRBV5-1 - TGCGCCAGCAGCCAGGGCGGCGCCAGCTCCTACGAGCAGTACTTC CASSQGGASSYEQYF
TRBD2 TRBJ2-7 TRBV9 - TGTGCCAGCAGCGAGGGGACTACCGCCTACGAGCAGTACTTC CASSEGTTAYEQYF
- TRBJ2-5 TRBV25-1 - TGTGCCAGCAACCCGGGGGGCCCTCAGAAGGCCCAGTACTTC CASNPGGPQKAQYF
- TRBJ2-2 TRBV18 few TGTGCCAGCTCACCATTCTTCGGCGGGAAGTATGACACCGGGGAGCTGTTTTTT CASSPFFGGKYDTGELFF
- TRBJ2-3 TRBV5-1 - TGCGCCAGCAGCTTGGGAGGTTACGGCACAGATACGCAGTATTTT CASSLGGYGTDTQYF
- TRBJ1-5 TRBV6-6 - TGTGCCAGCAGTACGGGAAGCAATCAGCCCCAGCATTTT CASSTGSNQPQHF
- TRBJ2-5 TRBV5-4 - TGTGCCAGCAGCTTGGCCGTGCGTGAAGAGACCCAGTACTTC CASSLAVREETQYF
TRBD1 TRBJ1-2 TRBV5-1 - TGCGCCAGCAGCTTGTCCGCGACAGGGACCCTTAATGGGGATGGCTACACCTTC CASSLSATGTLNGDGYTF
- TRBJ2-1 TRBV7-3 - TGTGCCAGCAGCCCCCAACCATCTAGCGCCAATGAGCAGTTCTTC CASSPQPSSANEQFF
TRBD2 TRBJ2-7 TRBV27 - TGTGCCAGCAGCTACCATTGGGGGGGGGTTTTAAATGGGGAGCAGTACTTC CASSYHWGGVLNGEQYF
TRBD1 TRBJ1-2 TRBV28 - TGTGCCAGCAGTTTATCGGACAGGGGGGCCTATGGCTACACCTTC CASSLSDRGAYGYTF
- TRBJ2-1 TRBV2 - TGTGCCAGCAGGGCCAGGAATGAGCAGTTCTTC CASRARNEQFF
TRBD1 TRBJ1-2 TRBV6-6 few TGTGCCAGCAGTTACCCGGGACAGGATGGCTACACCTTC CASSYPGQDGYTF
- TRBJ1-1 TRBV4-1 - TGCGCCAGCAGCCAAGATTCGGTGGTGGAGGCATTCACTGAAGCTTTCTTT CASSQDSVVEAFTEAFF
- TRBJ2-7 TRBV7-6 - TGTGCCAGCAGCTTAAGGGGGGGCACCCCCTACGAGCAGTACTTC CASSLRGGTPYEQYF
- TRBJ1-3 TRBV5-1 - TGCGCCAGCAGCTTGGCGAAGACGGAGGGAAACACCATATATTTT CASSLAKTEGNTIYF
TRBD1 TRBJ1-2 TRBV5-6 few TGTGCCAGCAGCACAGGGGTAGCGGGCTACACCTTC CASSTGVAGYTF
- TRBJ1-2 TRBV27 - TGTGCCAGCAGTTTTACAGGGCCTCCTTCCTATGGCTACACCTTC CASSFTGPPSYGYTF
TRBD2 TRBJ2-7 TRBV7-7 - TGTGCTAGCAGCTTAGGACTAGCGGGAGGAACGTACGAGCAGTACTTC CASSLGLAGGTYEQYF
- TRBJ2-7 TRBV27 - TGTGCCAGCAGTTTTTCCCAGTCCTACGAGCAGTACTTC CASSFSQSYEQYF
TRBD2 TRBJ2-2 TRBV19 - TGTGCCAGTAGTAACCTGGCTAGCGGGAGATTGGGCACCGGGGAGCTGTTTTTT CASSNLASGRLGTGELFF
- TRBJ1-5 TRBV18 few TGTGCCAGCTCACCGGGGGCCAGCAATCAGCCCCAGCATTTT CASSPGASNQPQHF